This TCR beta chain was sequenced in a study of T cell repertoires in cytomegalovirus infection. Trimming removed 1 base at V and 0 bases at J, with 7 bases between. The CDR3 sequence is 15 residues long. Germline assignment: CDR1 MGHRA and CDR2 YSYEKL. TCRdb re-called the reads through MiXCR, storing one row per CDR3 protein. The table lists about 190,000 distinct CDR3 sequences, roughly 30% of them singletons. This clonotype occurred a few times. The clonotype was recovered from a human donor in good health (CMV status not recorded). Some clones in this sample may be carry-over from other donors' samples. The chain links TRBV4-1 to TRBJ1-5, with D perhaps TRBD1 (5 bases). Input material: PBMCs. In nucleotides, the CDR3 is TGCGCCAGCAGCCAAGGGGGCGTTAGCAATCAGCCCCAGCATTTT. Encoded protein: CASSQGGVSNQPQHF.